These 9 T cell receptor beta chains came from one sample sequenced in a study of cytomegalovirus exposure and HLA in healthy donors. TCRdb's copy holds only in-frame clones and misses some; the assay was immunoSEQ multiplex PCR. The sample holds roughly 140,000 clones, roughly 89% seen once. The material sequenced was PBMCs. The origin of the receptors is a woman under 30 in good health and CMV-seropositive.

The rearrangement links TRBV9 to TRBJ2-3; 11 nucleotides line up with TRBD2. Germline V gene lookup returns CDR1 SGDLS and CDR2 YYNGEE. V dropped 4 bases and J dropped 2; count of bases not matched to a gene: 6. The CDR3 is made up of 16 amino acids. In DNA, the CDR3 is TGTGCCAGCAGCACCCTAGCGGGAGGTTTCACAGATACGCAGTATTTT. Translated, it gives CASSTLAGGFTDTQYF.

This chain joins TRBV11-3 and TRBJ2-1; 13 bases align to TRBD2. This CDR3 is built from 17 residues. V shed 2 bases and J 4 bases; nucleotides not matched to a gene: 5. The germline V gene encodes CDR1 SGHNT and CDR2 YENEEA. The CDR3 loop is CASSLWGTSGDYNEQFF. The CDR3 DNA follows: TGTGCCAGCAGCTTATGGGGGACTAGCGGGGATTACAATGAGCAGTTCTTC.

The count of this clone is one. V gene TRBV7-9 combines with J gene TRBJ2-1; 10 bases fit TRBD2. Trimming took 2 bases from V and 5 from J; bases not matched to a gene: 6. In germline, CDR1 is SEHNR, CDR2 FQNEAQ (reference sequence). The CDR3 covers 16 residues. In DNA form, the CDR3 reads TGTGCCAGCAGCTTACGGGGACTAGCGCCTAACAATGAGCAGTTCTTC. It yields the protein CASSLRGLAPNNEQFF.

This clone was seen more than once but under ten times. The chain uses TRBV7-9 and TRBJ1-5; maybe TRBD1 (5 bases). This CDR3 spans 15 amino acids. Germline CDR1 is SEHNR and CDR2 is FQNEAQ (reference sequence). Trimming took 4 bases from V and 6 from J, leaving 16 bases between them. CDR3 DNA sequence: TGTGCCAGCAGCTCATCCGACAGAGTACTTCAGCCCCAGCATTTT. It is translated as CASSSSDRVLQPQHF.

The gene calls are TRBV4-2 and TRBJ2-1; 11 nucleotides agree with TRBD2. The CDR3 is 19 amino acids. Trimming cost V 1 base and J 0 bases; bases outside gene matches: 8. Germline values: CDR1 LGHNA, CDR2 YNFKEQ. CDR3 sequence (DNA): TGTGCCAGCAGCCAAGCAGGACTAGCGGGCCAGAGCTCCTACAATGAGCAGTTCTTC. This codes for CASSQAGLAGQSSYNEQFF.

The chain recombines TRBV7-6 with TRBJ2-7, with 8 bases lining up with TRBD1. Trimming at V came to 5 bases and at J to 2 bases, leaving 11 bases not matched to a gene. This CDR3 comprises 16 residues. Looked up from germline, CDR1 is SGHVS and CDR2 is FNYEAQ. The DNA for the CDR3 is TGTGCCAGCAGCCCCACAGGACAGGGTGGTCCCTACGAGCAGTACTTC. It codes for CASSPTGQGGPYEQYF.

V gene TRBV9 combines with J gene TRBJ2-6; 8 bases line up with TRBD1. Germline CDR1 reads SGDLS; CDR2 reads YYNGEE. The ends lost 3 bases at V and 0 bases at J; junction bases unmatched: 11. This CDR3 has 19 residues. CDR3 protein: CASSARGDRGVSGANVLTF. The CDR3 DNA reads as TGTGCCAGCAGCGCGAGGGGCGACAGGGGAGTCTCTGGGGCCAACGTCCTGACTTTC.

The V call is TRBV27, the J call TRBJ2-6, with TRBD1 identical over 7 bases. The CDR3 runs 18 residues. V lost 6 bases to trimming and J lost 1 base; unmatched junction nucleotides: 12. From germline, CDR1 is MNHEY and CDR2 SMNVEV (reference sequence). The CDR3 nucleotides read TGTGCCAGCAGCTCCTCCTGGACAGGACTTTCTGGGGCCAACGTCCTGACTTTC. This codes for CASSSSWTGLSGANVLTF.

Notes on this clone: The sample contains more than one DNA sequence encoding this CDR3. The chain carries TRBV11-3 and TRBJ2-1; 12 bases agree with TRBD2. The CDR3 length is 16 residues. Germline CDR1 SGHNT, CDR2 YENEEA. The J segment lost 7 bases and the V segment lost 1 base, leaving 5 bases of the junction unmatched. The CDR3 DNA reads TGTGCCAGCAGCTTAGTTCTAGCGGGAGGGCGAAATGAGCAGTTCTTC. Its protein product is CASSLVLAGGRNEQFF.